This TCR beta chain was identified in a study of T cell responses to AZD1222 COVID-19 vaccine. Overall study context: Analyses pooled second doses at about 4 or about 12 weeks.

As for this clone: Its matching antigen is unknown.

TCRdb's copy holds only in-frame clones and misses some; the assay was immunoSEQ multiplex PCR. This table has 90,000 to 130,000 clones, approximately 90% appearing once. V lost 0 bases and J lost 6, with 13 bases in between. The CDR3 contains 14 residues. Germline V CDR1 and CDR2: SGHRS, YFSETQ. Study outcomes and limitations: Samples come after the peak T cell response, not at day 14. Only a handful of AZD1222 recipients, more than 5 in all, had baseline seropositivity. White British ancestry dominated among donors, who included more females, and clonal diversity was possibly underestimated.

This sequence was found in an adult in good health. The chain carries TRBV5-1 and TRBJ2-7; TRBD1 is a possible D gene (5 bases). The specimen was peripheral blood, collected on day 0 of AZD1222 vaccination. CDR3 coding DNA: TGCGCCAGCAGCTTGGATGGGGCGGCAGCCGAGCAGTACTTC. Translated: CASSLDGAAAEQYF.